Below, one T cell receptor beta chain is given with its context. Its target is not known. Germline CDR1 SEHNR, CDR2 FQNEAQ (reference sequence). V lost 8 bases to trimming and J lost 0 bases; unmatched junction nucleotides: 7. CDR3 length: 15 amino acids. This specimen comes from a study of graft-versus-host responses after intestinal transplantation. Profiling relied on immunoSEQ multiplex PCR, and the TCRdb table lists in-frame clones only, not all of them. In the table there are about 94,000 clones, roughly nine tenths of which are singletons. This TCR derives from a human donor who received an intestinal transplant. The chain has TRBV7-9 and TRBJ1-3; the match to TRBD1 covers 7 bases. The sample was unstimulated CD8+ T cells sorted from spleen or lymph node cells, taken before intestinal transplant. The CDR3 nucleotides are TGTGCCAGCGGAGGGGACAGCCTCTCTGGAAACACCATATATTTT. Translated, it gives CASGGDSLSGNTIYF.